The clone carrying this T cell receptor (beta chain) occurred a few times. Its antigen is not known. In nominal health when sampled, donors likely had unrecorded immune exposures nonetheless. These data belong to a study of cytomegalovirus exposure and HLA in healthy donors. Notes on the study in general: TCR beta V- and J-gene trimming was later associated with a missense DCLRE1C variant. A later analysis, which compared TCR beta chains of equal frequency, found the HLA-associated ones more clonally expanded.

CDR1 and CDR2 from the germline V gene are SGHTA and FQGNSA. The CDR3 sequence is 14 residues long. V was clipped by 4 bases and J by 5 bases, with 11 bases between them. The PCR had 60 Vbeta and 13 Jbeta primers. Clones were sequenced by immunoSEQ multiplex PCR, and TCRdb holds only the in-frame ones, with some missing. The sample includes more than 85,000 clones, about 73% of them seen just once. Sequencing input: PBMCs. The chain employs TRBV7-2 and TRBJ1-4; the D gene is possibly TRBD1 (5 bases). This receptor was taken from a woman in her forties or fifties in good health and CMV-seropositive. In DNA, the CDR3 is TGTGCCAGCAGCTCGGGTGGGGCGAATGAAAAACTGTTTTTT. Protein sequence: CASSSGGANEKLFF.